This T cell receptor (beta chain) was recovered during a study of control samples from healthy donors and cancer patients. The CDR3 consists of 15 residues. V was shortened by 4 bases and J by 5 bases, with 16 bases between the two germline ends. Germline CDR1 reads MGHRA; CDR2 reads YSYEKL. Using immunoSEQ multiplex PCR, the repertoire was profiled, and TCRdb retains in-frame clones only, with some absent. The sample lists 200,000 or so clones, around 94% seen once, with less than 1.6% in the top ten. The chain links TRBV4-1 to TRBJ2-3, with D tentatively TRBD2 (5 bases). The TCR originated in a man between 50 and 59 years old in good health. The sample consisted of blood. CDR3 protein: CASSRLATDRDTQYF. As DNA, the CDR3 is TGCGCCAGCAGCCGCCTAGCCACGGACCGAGATACGCAGTATTTT.